What follows is one T cell receptor beta chain and its context. Trimming removed 6 bases from V and 4 bases from J; junction bases left unmatched: 10. The CDR3 has 15 amino acids. CDR1 and CDR2 (germline): SNHLY, FYNNEI. This entry is derived from a study of blood T cell repertoires in COVID-19. Study background: Samples came from the United States, Italy and Spain, spanning acute and convalescent COVID-19.

The method was immunoSEQ multiplex PCR; TCRdb's version includes in-frame clones alone and lacks a portion of them. The table lists some 230,000 clones, more than 75% of them singletons, with around 8% in the top ten. This clonotype was obtained from a woman of 80 years or more with COVID-19, enrolled during active disease. The sequencing sample was made of peripheral blood. The rearrangement joins TRBV2 to TRBJ2-7; 9 nucleotides match TRBD1. CDR3 protein: CASSEMGTGRYEQYF. The CDR3, as DNA: TGTGCCAGCAGCGAAATGGGGACAGGGAGATACGAGCAGTACTTC.